Each of the 13 T cell receptor beta chains below was sequenced from the same sample in a study of shared clonotypes between healthy human individuals. Some clones are missing from TCRdb's copy, which holds only in-frame ones; the method was immunoSEQ multiplex PCR. The sample has millions of clones, 90% to 95% seen once. The sequencing sample was made of naive CD4+ T cells from PBMCs. Subset noted: CD45RA+ positively selected. These TCRs come from a man younger than 35 in good health. Some clones in this sample may be carry-over from other donors' samples.

V gene TRBV10-3 combines with J gene TRBJ2-2; D is unclear. Trimming pared 2 bases from V and 2 bases from J, leaving 6 bases between. The CDR3 is 14 amino acids. Germline loops: CDR1 ENHRY, CDR2 SYGVKD. CDR3 sequence: CAISEDFNTGELFF. The CDR3 DNA sequence: TGTGCCATCAGTGAGGACTTCAACACCGGGGAGCTGTTTTTT.

The genes are TRBV6-5 and TRBJ2-7, with D tentatively TRBD2 (6 bases). CDR3 length: 13 residues. V lost 6 bases, J lost 3 bases, and 12 bases lay in between. CDR1 and CDR2 from the germline V gene are MNHEY and SVGAGI. CDR3 sequence reads: CASSRPGGYEQYF. CDR3 nucleotides: TGTGCCAGCAGCCGACCCGGGGGCTACGAGCAGTACTTC.

The V gene is TRBV10-3, the J gene TRBJ1-1; the D is unclear. Germline-derived CDR1 and CDR2 are ENHRY and SYGVKD. CDR3 size: 14 residues. V lost 4 bases, J lost 1 base, and 10 bases lay in between. In DNA, the CDR3 is TGTGCCATCAGTGTCCAACAAGGGAACACTGAAGCTTTCTTT. This codes for CAISVQQGNTEAFF.

The chain recombines TRBV6-1 with TRBJ1-5, with D perhaps matching TRBD1 (5 bases). Germline CDR1 is MNHNS and CDR2 is SASEGT. CDR3 length: 15 amino acids. The ends were cut back, 5 bases at V and 4 bases at J, with 15 bases in the middle. DNA for the CDR3: TGTGCCAGCAGTTCACTAGGGACCGGGAATCAGCCCCAGCATTTT. Its translation is CASSSLGTGNQPQHF.

The V call is TRBV9, the J call TRBJ2-1, with 8 bases fitting TRBD2. CDR1 is SGDLS and CDR2 is YYNGEE in the germline V gene. This CDR3 is 14 amino acids long. V lost 3 bases to trimming and J lost 2 bases; unmatched junction nucleotides: 1. The CDR3 spells CASSDSGTYNEQFF. In DNA, the CDR3 is TGTGCCAGCAGCGATAGCGGGACCTACAATGAGCAGTTCTTC. Supplemented by reference TRBV9 and TRBJ2-1, the full variable domain reads DSGVTQTPKHLITATGQRVTLRCSPRSGDLSVYWYQQSLDQGLQFLIQYYNGEERAKGNILERFSAQQFPDLHSELNLSSLELGDSALYFCASSDSGTYNEQFFGPGTRLTVL.

The J gene is TRBJ2-3, the V gene TRBV19; possibly TRBD2 for D (6 bases). Germline assignment: CDR1 LNHDA and CDR2 SQIVND (reference sequence). The V end lost 3 bases, the J end lost 11 bases, and 15 bases lay between the germline ends. CDR3 length equals 13 residues. The CDR3: CASSIPSGVEQYF. The CDR3 bases are TGTGCCAGTAGTATCCCTTCGGGAGTGGAGCAGTATTTT.

Concerning this clone: The sample has other DNA sequences that encode this CDR3 too. Here the CDR3 reads CASSSGGTDTQYF. The CDR3 DNA is TGTGCCAGCAGCTCTGGAGGCACAGATACGCAGTATTTT. The chain is built from TRBV7-3 and TRBJ2-3; D gene ambiguous. Per the germline V gene, CDR1 is SGHTA and CDR2 is FQGTGA. The length of the CDR3 is 13 residues. V was clipped by 4 bases and J by 1 base, with 6 bases between them. Full variable domain (rest looked up from reference TRBV7-3 and TRBJ2-3): GAGVSQTPSNKVTEKGKYVELRCDPISGHTALYWYRQSLGQGPEFLIYFQGTGAADDSGLPNDRFFAVRPEGSVSTLKIQRTERGDSAVYLCASSSGGTDTQYFGPGTRLTVL.

This clone was seen just once. The chain links TRBV7-6 to TRBJ1-4, with D uncertain. The V end was cut by 2 bases, the J end by 8 bases, with 9 bases between. The CDR3 is 13 residues long. Per germline, CDR1 SGHVS and CDR2 FNYEAQ. Written as DNA, the CDR3 is TGTGCCAGCAGCTTACTGAGGAGGGAAAAACTGTTTTTT. Encoded protein: CASSLLRREKLFF.

The V and J genes are TRBV28 and TRBJ2-4, with 8 bases fitting TRBD2. CDR1 and CDR2 (germline): MDHEN, SYDVKM. J was trimmed by 0 bases and V by 6 bases; bases with no gene match: 10. This CDR3 has 17 residues. CDR3 in amino acids: CASSTTGLAKAKNIQYF. CDR3 DNA sequence: TGTGCCAGCAGCACAACTGGACTAGCCAAAGCCAAAAACATTCAGTACTTC. Variable domain in full (rest from reference TRBV28 and TRBJ2-4): DVKVTQSSRYLVKRTGEKVFLECVQDMDHENMFWYRQDPGLGLRLIYFSYDVKMKEKGDIPEGYSVSREKKERFSLILESASTNQTSMYLCASSTTGLAKAKNIQYFGAGTRLSVL.

Details on this clone: Other DNA sequences within the sample encode an identical CDR3. The chain joins TRBV7-9 to TRBJ1-5; weak D call: TRBD1 (6 bases). The CDR3 contains 15 residues. The germline V and J ends were trimmed by 0 bases and 4 bases, with 10 bases remaining between them. Germline lookup yields CDR1 SEHNR and CDR2 FQNEAQ (reference sequence). For the CDR3, the DNA is TGTGCCAGCAGCTTAGCTACAGGGCTAAATCAGCCCCAGCATTTT. Translated, it gives CASSLATGLNQPQHF.

The rearrangement joins TRBV27 to TRBJ2-2; 12 bases agree with TRBD1. Germline V lookup: CDR1 MNHEY, CDR2 SMNVEV (reference sequence). The CDR3 contains 15 residues. V gave up 8 bases and J gave up 6 bases; unmatched junction bases: 7. CDR3 DNA: TGTGCCAGCTCCTGGGGACAGGGGGCTGCCGGGGAGCTGTTTTTT. It specifies CASSWGQGAAGELFF.

The V gene is TRBV27, the J gene TRBJ2-5; 12 nucleotides match TRBD2. This CDR3 spans 18 amino acids. Germline V lookup: CDR1 MNHEY, CDR2 SMNVEV (reference sequence). V lost 6 bases, J lost 5 bases, and 16 bases stayed unmatched. The CDR3 nucleotides are TGTGCCAGCAGCGCAGAACCTCTAAGACTAGCGGGAGTGGAGACCCAGTACTTC. Amino acid sequence: CASSAEPLRLAGVETQYF.

This chain links TRBV28 with TRBJ1-6; D not certain. V shed 7 bases and J shed 13 bases, with 20 bases lying between them. This CDR3 has 14 residues. Germline assignment: CDR1 MDHEN and CDR2 SYDVKM. The CDR3 loop reads CASTMGLDLWPLHF. The CDR3, as DNA: TGTGCCAGCACCATGGGCCTGGACCTCTGGCCCCTCCACTTT.